This entry features one T cell receptor beta chain sequence. As yet, its antigen is unknown. These data belong to a study of T cells in Graves' hyperthyroidism and ophthalmopathy. Per the germline V gene, CDR1 is SGHVS and CDR2 is FQNEAQ. The CDR3 loop spans 13 amino acids. The ends were cut back, 5 bases at V and 5 bases at J, with 10 bases in the middle. Absence of ophthalmopathy progression within 18 months defined stable Graves' hyperthyroidism. Patients with uncontrolled infections, other autoimmune diseases, pregnancy or lactation were excluded. Whole-study findings and limits: A 13 V-J signature model discriminated ophthalmopathy versus stable hyperthyroidism. The model made its ophthalmopathy prediction, and onset followed a median roughly six months later.

Amplification of TCR beta CDR3 regions was performed using RNA transcripts as template. First-round RT-PCR targeting the TCR CDR3 was performed with the HTBI primer set. Each CDR3 protein gets one entry after TCRdb re-called the multiplex PCR reads with MiXCR. The sample has fewer than 650,000 distinct CDR3 sequences; 12% to 15% are singletons. Material: blood. The TCR comes from a woman aged 40 to 50 with Graves' hyperthyroidism. The V call is TRBV7-8, the J call TRBJ2-1; possibly TRBD2 for D (5 bases). The CDR3 loop is CASSLDGDNEQFF. The CDR3 DNA follows: TGTGCCAGCAGCCTAGACGGGGACAATGAGCAGTTCTTC. The variable domain in full, completed from reference TRBV7-8 and TRBJ2-1, reads GAGVSQSPRYKVAKRGQDVALRCDPISGHVSLFWYQQALGQGPEFLTYFQNEAQLDKSGLPSDRFFAERPEGSVSTLKIQRTQQEDSAVYLCASSLDGDNEQFFGPGTRLTVL.